Each of the 2 T cell receptor beta chains below was sequenced from the same sample in a study of neurological immune-mediated disorders. TCRdb re-called the 5' RACE reads with MiXCR, one entry per CDR3 protein. The sample records tens of thousands of distinct CDR3 sequences, around 6% being singletons. Input material: CD4+ T cells from blood. The receptor source for this set is a woman aged 40 to 50 in good health.

The chain employs TRBV12-3 or TRBV12-4 and TRBJ1-3; TRBD1 matches at 7 bases. J lost 1 base, V lost 6 bases, and 9 bases had no gene match. The CDR3 covers 16 residues. DNA of the CDR3: TGTGCCAGCAGGAACAGGGGAAAGGAGTCTGGAAACACCATATATTTT. Protein product: CASRNRGKESGNTIYF.

At least ten counts were recorded for this clonotype. In nucleotides, the CDR3 is TGCGCCAGCAGCGCAAACAGGGGGCCCCGGGAGACCCAGTACTTC. It specifies CASSANRGPRETQYF. The chain combines TRBV5-1 with TRBJ2-5, with 9 nucleotides matching TRBD1. CDR3 length: 15 residues. The V segment lost 4 bases and the J segment 5 bases; nucleotides outside the gene matches: 9. The germline V gene encodes CDR1 SGHRS and CDR2 YFSETQ.